The following is a T cell receptor (beta chain) sequence with its context. Its antigen remains unidentified. PCR employed 60 Vbeta and 13 Jbeta primers. Original analysis: The authors later counted 65 million to 80 million unique TCR beta chains, 9.5 million to 11 million of them shared. Libraries were prepared by immunoSEQ multiplex PCR; TCRdb keeps only in-frame clonotypes and omits some of them. The V and J calls and clone size come from that table; D and trimming were worked out from the DNA. The data hold around 230,000 clones, with more than 70% observed a single time. The source of the sample is a study of cytomegalovirus exposure and HLA in healthy donors. Study-wide results and limits: Accurate HLA-A and HLA-B prediction from TCR beta sequences was reported for most subjects. It was reported in a later analysis that an Asian-associated ancestry cluster showed fewer N-insertions than the approximately 670-donor mean. There were some V segments, including TRBV6-2 and TRBV6-3, excluded as indistinguishable.

The CDR3 consists of 16 residues. Per germline, CDR1 SGHAT and CDR2 FQNNGV. V was shortened by 4 bases and J by 4 bases, with 16 bases between the two germline ends. The sequence derives from a boy younger than 18 in good health and CMV-seronegative. The material sequenced was PBMCs. The genes are TRBV11-2 and TRBJ1-4, with D uncertain. Here the CDR3 DNA reads TGTGCCAGCAGCTCAGGCCGAATAAGTTATAATGAAAAACTGTTTTTT. Protein sequence: CASSSGRISYNEKLFF.